Reported below is one T cell receptor beta chain. Its matching antigen is unknown. The data were taken from a study of CD8 T cells in ankylosing spondylitis. Whole-study results and caveats: Within peripheral blood, clones linked to disease were CD8+ and relatively rare. The authors reported significant enrichment of disease-linked clones in matched ankylosing spondylitis synovial fluid. Made up of about eight highly homologous variants, a TCR beta motif appeared characteristic of ankylosing spondylitis blood.

Per germline, CDR1 SQVTM and CDR2 ANQGSEA. This CDR3 comprises 14 residues. V lost 3 bases and J 1 base, leaving 12 bases between the germline ends. Via MiXCR, TCRdb re-called the 5' RACE reads, giving one row per CDR3 protein. The sample consists of about 340,000 distinct CDR3 sequences, 20% to 25% of them appearing once. Material: blood, either unsorted or a sorted T cell fraction (not recorded which). This sequence joins TRBV29-1 and TRBJ2-5; a weak D match, TRBD1 (6 bases). The receptor's source is a male donor with ankylosing spondylitis or in good health (not recorded which). CDR3 amino acids: CSVDGGQTQETQYF. In nucleotides, the CDR3 is TGCAGCGTTGACGGAGGACAGACCCAAGAGACCCAGTACTTC.